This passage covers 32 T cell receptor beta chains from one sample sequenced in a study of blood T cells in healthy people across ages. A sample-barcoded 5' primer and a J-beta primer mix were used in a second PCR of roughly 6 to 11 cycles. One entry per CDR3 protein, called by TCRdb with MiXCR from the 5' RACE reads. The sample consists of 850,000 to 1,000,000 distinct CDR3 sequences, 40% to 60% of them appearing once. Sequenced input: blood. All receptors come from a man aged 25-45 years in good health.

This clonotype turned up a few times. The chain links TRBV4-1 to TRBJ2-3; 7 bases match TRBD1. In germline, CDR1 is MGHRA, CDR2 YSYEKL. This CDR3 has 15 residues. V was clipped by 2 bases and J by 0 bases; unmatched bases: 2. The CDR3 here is CASSQTGASTDTQYF. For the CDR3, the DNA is TGCGCCAGCAGCCAAACAGGGGCTAGCACAGATACGCAGTATTTT.

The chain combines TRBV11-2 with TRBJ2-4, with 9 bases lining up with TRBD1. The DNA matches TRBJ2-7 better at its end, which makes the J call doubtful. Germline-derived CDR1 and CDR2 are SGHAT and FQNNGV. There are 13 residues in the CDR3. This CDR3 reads CASGQGLPYEQYF. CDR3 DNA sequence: TGTGCCAGCGGACAGGGGTTACCCTACGAGCAGTACTTC.

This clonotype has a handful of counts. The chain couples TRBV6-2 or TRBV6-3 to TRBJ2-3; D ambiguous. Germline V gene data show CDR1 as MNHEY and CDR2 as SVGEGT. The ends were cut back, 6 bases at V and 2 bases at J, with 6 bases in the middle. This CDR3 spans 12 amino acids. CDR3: CASSVNTDTQYF. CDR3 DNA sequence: TGTGCCAGCAGCGTCAACACAGATACGCAGTATTTT.

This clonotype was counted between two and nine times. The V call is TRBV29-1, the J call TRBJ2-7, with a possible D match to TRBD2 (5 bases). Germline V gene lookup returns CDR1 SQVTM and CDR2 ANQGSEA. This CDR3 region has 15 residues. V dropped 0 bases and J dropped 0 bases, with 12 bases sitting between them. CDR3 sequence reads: CSVEDPVGSSYEQYF. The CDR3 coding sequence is TGCAGCGTTGAAGATCCGGTTGGGAGCTCCTACGAGCAGTACTTC.

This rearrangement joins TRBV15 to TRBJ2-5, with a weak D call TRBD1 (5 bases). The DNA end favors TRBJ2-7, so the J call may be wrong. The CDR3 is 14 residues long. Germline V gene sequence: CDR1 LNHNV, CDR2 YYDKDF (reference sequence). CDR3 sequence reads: CATSRGLKQAEQYF. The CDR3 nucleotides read TGTGCCACCAGCAGAGGCCTAAAACAGGCCGAGCAGTACTTC.

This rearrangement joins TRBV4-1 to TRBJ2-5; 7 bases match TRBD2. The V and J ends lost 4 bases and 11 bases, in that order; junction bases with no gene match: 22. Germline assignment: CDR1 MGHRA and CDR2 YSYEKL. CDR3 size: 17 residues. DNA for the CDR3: TGCGCCAGCAGCCCGAAAAATCCGACGGGGGAGGGCAATGAGCAGTACTTC. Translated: CASSPKNPTGEGNEQYF.

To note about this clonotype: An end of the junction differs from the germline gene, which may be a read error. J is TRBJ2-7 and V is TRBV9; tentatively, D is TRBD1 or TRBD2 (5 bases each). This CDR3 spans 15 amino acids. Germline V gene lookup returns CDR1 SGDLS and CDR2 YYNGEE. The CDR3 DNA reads TGTGTCAGCAGCGTAGGGGACCCCTCCTCCTACGAGCAGTACTTC. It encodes CVSSVGDPSSYEQYF.

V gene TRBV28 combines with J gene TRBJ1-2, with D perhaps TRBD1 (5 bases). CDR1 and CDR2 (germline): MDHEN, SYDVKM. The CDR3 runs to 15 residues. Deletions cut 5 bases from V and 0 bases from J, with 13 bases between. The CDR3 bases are TGTGCCAGCAGTGGCGGGGGGGTAGCTAACTATGGCTACACCTTC. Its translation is CASSGGGVANYGYTF.

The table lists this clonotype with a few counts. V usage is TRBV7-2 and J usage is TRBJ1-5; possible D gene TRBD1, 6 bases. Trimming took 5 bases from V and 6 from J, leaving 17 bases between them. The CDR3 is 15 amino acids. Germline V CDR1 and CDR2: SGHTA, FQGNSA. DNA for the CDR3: TGTGCCAGCAGCCCAAGCCCACAGGGTAGTCAGCCCCAGCATTTT. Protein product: CASSPSPQGSQPQHF.

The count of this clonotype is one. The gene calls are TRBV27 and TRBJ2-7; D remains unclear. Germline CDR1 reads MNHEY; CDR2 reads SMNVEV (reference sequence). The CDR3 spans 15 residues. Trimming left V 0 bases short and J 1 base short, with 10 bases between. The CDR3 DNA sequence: TGTGCCAGCAGTTTATCGGGCCTACGATCCTACGAGCAGTACTTC. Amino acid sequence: CASSLSGLRSYEQYF.

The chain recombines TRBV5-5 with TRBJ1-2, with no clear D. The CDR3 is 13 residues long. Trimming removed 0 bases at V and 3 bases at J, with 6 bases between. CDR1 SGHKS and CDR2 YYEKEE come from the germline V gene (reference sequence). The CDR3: CASSLGEDYGYTF. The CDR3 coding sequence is TGTGCCAGCAGCTTGGGGGAAGACTATGGCTACACCTTC.

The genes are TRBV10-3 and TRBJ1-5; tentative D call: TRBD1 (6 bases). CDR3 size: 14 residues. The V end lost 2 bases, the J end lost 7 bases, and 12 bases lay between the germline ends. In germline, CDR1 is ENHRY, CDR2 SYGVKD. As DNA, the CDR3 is TGTGCCATCAGTGAGAAGGGGGTGGGACAGCCCCAGCATTTT. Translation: CAISEKGVGQPQHF.

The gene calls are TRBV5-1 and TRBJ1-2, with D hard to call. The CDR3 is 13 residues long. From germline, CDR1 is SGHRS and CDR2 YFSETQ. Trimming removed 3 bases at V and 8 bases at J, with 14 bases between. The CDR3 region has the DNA TGCGCCAGCAGCTCCTCGGGCGTTTCGGGCTACACCTTC. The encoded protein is CASSSSGVSGYTF.

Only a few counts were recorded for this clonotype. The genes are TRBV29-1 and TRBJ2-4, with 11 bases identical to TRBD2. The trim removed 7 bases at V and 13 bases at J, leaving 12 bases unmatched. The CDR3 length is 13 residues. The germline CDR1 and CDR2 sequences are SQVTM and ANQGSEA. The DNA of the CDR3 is TGCAGCGCTACCGAGACTAGCGGGGCGGGACAGTACTTC. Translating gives CSATETSGAGQYF.

The CDR3, as DNA: TGTGCCAGCAGCCAGGTCAATAGGGGGGAAGAGACCCAGTACTTC. This encodes CASSQVNRGEETQYF. This rearrangement joins TRBV4-2 to TRBJ2-5; either TRBD1 or TRBD2 may supply D (6 bases each). The germline gives CDR1 LGHNA, CDR2 YNFKEQ. This CDR3 contains 15 residues. V was trimmed by 3 bases and J by 3 bases, leaving 14 bases between them.

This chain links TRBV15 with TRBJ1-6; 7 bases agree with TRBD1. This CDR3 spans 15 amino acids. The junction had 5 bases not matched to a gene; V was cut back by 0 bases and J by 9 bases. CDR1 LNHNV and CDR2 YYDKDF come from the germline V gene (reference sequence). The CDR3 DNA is TGTGCCACCAGCAGAGATACAGGGGTGGGTTCACCCCTCCACTTT. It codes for CATSRDTGVGSPLHF.

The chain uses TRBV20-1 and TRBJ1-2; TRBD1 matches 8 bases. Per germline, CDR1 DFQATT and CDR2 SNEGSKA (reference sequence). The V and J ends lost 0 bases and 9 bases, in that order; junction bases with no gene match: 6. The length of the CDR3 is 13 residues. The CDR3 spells CSAREPWTGRYTF. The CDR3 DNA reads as TGCAGTGCTAGAGAACCCTGGACAGGGCGCTACACCTTC.

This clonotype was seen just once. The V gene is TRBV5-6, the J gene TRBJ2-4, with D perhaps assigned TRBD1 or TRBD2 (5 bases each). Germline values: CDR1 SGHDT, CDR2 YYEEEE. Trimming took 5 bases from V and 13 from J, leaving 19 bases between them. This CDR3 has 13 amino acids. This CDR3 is CASRLQEGRGQYF. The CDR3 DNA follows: TGTGCCAGCAGACTGCAAGAGGGGCGTGGGCAGTACTTC.

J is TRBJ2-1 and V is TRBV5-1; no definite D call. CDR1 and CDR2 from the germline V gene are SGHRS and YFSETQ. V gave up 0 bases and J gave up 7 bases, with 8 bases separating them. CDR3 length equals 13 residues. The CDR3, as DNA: TGCGCCAGCAGCTTGGCCCCAGATAATGAGCAGTTCTTC. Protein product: CASSLAPDNEQFF.

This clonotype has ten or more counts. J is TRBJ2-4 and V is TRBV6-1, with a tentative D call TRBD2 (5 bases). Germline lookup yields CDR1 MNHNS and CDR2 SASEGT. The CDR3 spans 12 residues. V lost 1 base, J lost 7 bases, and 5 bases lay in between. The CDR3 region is CASSEGGNIQYF. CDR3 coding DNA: TGTGCCAGCAGTGAAGGCGGGAACATTCAGTACTTC.

The CDR3 reads CASSPQGQTYEQYF. As DNA, the CDR3 is TGTGCCAGCAGCCCTCAAGGACAGACCTACGAGCAGTACTTC. This chain joins TRBV2 and TRBJ2-7, with D perhaps TRBD1 (6 bases). The V end lost 6 bases, the J end lost 2 bases, and 14 bases lay between the germline ends. From germline, CDR1 is SNHLY and CDR2 FYNNEI. This CDR3 is built from 14 residues.

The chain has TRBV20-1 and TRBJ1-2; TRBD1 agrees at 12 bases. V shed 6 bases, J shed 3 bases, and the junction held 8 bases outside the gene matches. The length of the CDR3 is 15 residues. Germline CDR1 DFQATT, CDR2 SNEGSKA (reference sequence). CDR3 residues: CSAGGQGAFDYGYTF. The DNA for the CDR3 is TGCAGTGCCGGGGGACAGGGGGCATTTGACTATGGCTACACCTTC.

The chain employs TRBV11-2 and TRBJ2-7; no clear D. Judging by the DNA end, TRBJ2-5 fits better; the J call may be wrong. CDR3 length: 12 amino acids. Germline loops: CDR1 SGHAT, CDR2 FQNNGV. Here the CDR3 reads CASSLVEVTQYF. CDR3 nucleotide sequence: TGTGCCAGCAGCTTGGTAGAGGTGACCCAGTACTTC.

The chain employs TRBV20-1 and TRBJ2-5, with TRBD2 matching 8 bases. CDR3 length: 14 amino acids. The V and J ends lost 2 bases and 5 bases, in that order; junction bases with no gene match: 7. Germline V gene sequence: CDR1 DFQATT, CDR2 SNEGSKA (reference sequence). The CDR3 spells CSARSRGGRETQYF. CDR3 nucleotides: TGCAGTGCTAGAAGTCGGGGGGGCCGGGAGACCCAGTACTTC.

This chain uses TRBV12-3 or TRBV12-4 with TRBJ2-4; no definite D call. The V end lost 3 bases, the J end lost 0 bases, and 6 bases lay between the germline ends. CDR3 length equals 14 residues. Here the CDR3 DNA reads TGTGCCAGCAGTTTGTACCTAGCCAAAAACATTCAGTACTTC. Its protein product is CASSLYLAKNIQYF.

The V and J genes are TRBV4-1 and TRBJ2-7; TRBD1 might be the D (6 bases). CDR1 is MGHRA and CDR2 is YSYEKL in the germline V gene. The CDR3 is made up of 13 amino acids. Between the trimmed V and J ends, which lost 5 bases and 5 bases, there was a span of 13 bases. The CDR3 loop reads CASSFQGFNEQYF. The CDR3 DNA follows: TGCGCCAGCAGCTTCCAGGGGTTCAACGAGCAGTACTTC.

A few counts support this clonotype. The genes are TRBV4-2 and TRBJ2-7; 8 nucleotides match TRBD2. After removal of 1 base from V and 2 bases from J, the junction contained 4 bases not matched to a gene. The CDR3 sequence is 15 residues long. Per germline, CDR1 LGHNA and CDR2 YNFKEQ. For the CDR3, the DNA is TGTGCCAGCAGCCAAGTCCTAGCGGGCCCCTACGAGCAGTACTTC. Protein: CASSQVLAGPYEQYF.

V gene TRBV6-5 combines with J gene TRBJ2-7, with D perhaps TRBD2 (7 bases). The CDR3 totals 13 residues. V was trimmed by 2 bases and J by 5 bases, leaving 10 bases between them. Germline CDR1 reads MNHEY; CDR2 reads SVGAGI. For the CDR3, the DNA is TGTGCCAGCAGTTACGTAGGGGGGGACGAGCAGTACTTC. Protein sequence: CASSYVGGDEQYF.

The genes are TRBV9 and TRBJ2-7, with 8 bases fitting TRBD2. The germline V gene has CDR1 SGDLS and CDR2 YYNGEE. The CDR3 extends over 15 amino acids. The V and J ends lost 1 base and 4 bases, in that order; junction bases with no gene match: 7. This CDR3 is CASSVSGGGPYEQYF. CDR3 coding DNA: TGTGCCAGCAGCGTAAGTGGCGGGGGGCCTTACGAGCAGTACTTC. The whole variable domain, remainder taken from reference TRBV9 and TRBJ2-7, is DSGVTQTPKHLITATGQRVTLRCSPRSGDLSVYWYQQSLDQGLQFLIQYYNGEERAKGNILERFSAQQFPDLHSELNLSSLELGDSALYFCASSVSGGGPYEQYFGPGTRLTVT.

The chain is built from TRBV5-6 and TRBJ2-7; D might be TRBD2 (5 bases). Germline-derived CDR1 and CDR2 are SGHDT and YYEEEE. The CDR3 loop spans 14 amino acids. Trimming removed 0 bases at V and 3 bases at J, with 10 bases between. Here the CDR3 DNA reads TGTGCCAGCAGCTTGGGAGGGTATTTCTACGAGCAGTACTTC. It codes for CASSLGGYFYEQYF. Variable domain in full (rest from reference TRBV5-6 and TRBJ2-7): DAGVTQSPTHLIKTRGQQVTLRCSPKSGHDTVSWYQQALGQGPQFIFQYYEEEERQRGNFPDRFSGHQFPNYSSELNVNALLLGDSALYLCASSLGGYFYEQYFGPGTRLTVT.

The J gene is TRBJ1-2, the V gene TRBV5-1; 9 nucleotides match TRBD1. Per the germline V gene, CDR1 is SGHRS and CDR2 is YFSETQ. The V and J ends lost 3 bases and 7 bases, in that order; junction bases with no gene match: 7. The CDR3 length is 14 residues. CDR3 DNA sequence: TGCGCCAGCAGCTCGATACAGGGGGCGGCTGGCTACACCTTC. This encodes CASSSIQGAAGYTF.

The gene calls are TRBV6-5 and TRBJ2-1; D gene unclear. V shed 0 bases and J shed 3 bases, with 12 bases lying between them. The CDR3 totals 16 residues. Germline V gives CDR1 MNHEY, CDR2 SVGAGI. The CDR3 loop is CASSYSVALLYNEQFF. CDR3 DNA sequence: TGTGCCAGCAGTTACTCGGTCGCCCTACTCTACAATGAGCAGTTCTTC.